This T cell receptor (beta chain) originates from a study of blood T cell repertoires in COVID-19. Original methodology: It was from reference gene primer amplification that nucleated cell counts were estimated. Profiling relied on immunoSEQ multiplex PCR, and the TCRdb table lists in-frame clones only, not all of them. For V, J and clone size, that table is used; D and trimming come from the DNA. The sample has about 200,000 clones, about 90% seen once; the top ten hold around 1.6%. Germline V CDR1 and CDR2: MNHEY, SVGAGI. Trimming removed 7 bases from V and 0 bases from J, with 10 bases in between. There are 14 residues in the CDR3.

This clonotype was obtained from a man between 18 and 29 years old with active or convalescent COVID-19. This chain connects TRBV6-5 to TRBJ1-5; D is unclear. The sample was peripheral blood. DNA for the CDR3: TGTGCCAGCACACTCAACCCTAGCAATCAGCCCCAGCATTTT. It yields the protein CASTLNPSNQPQHF.